The T cell receptor beta chain under discussion was sequenced for a study of T cell responses to AZD1222 COVID-19 vaccine. Overall study results and limits: Regions left unmutated in variants are reportedly the target of nearly half of spike-specific TCRs.

Measured with immunoSEQ multiplex PCR; TCRdb has only the in-frame clones, and not every one. Of around 100,000 clones detected, 85% to 90% appear once; the ten largest clones hold approximately 15%. This clone appeared many times. Its antigen is currently unknown. This CDR3 has 16 amino acids. V lost 1 base to trimming and J lost 0 bases, with 12 bases between them. The V gene's germline CDR1 is LGHNA and CDR2 YNFKEQ. Sequencing used peripheral blood, obtained on day 0 of AZD1222 vaccination. The clonotype comes from an adult in good health. The genes are TRBV4-2 and TRBJ1-1, with D possibly TRBD1 on 6 matching bases. The CDR3 reads CASSQAQGSLNTEAFF. In DNA form, the CDR3 reads TGTGCCAGCAGCCAAGCGCAGGGGTCCCTGAACACTGAAGCTTTCTTT.